This TCR beta chain comes out of a study of CD8 T cells in ankylosing spondylitis. For TCR beta, libraries came from quantitative 5'-RACE with molecular barcodes. TCRdb re-called the 5' RACE reads with MiXCR, one entry per CDR3 protein. The sample comprises about 280,000 distinct CDR3 sequences, around 20% of which are singletons, and around 7.8% rests with the top ten. The study, taken as a whole, reports: CD8+ by phenotype, disease-linked clones were relatively rare in peripheral blood. It was reported that disease-linked clones were significantly enriched in matched ankylosing spondylitis synovial fluid. Both synovial fluid and blood in reactive arthritis had previously been reported to carry some motif variants.

This clonotype has at least ten counts. Its antigen is unidentified. Looked up from germline, CDR1 is MDHEN and CDR2 is SYDVKM. CDR3 length: 12 residues. Trimming left V 6 bases short and J 4 bases short, with 9 bases between. This sequence joins TRBV28 and TRBJ1-1, with D unclear. This receptor was obtained from a male donor with ankylosing spondylitis or in good health (not recorded which). The sequenced sample was blood, either unsorted or a sorted T cell fraction (not recorded which). The CDR3 loop is CASRRVGTEAFF. CDR3 nucleotide sequence: TGTGCCAGCAGGAGAGTTGGCACTGAAGCTTTCTTT. The full variable domain, with the rest looked up from reference TRBV28 and TRBJ1-1, is DVKVTQSSRYLVKRTGEKVFLECVQDMDHENMFWYRQDPGLGLRLIYFSYDVKMKEKGDIPEGYSVSREKKERFSLILESASTNQTSMYLCASRRVGTEAFFGQGTRLTVV.